Included here is one T cell receptor (beta chain) sequence, with context. Trimming pared 4 bases from V and 1 base from J, leaving 7 bases between. This CDR3 spans 14 amino acids. In germline, CDR1 is KGHDR, CDR2 SFDVKD. The sample is drawn from a study of control samples from healthy donors and cancer patients. Sequenced by immunoSEQ multiplex PCR; TCRdb stores in-frame clones only, minus some. Found here are about 140,000 clones, 94% of them singletons; the top ten hold less than 15%. Specimen: blood. The genes are TRBV24-1 and TRBJ1-5, with D unresolved. The receptor was derived from a middle-aged man in good health. The CDR3 DNA is TGTGCCACCAGTGAGCCGGGGAGCAATCAGCCCCAGCATTTT. Amino acids: CATSEPGSNQPQHF.